The 24 T cell receptor beta chains below were found in one sample sequenced in a study of T-cell reconstitution after alpha-beta-depleted transplantation in children. Preparation of the TCRbeta library used unique molecular identifiers. TCRdb passed the PCR reads through MiXCR, listing each CDR3 protein once. The sample holds roughly 590,000 distinct CDR3 sequences, 15% to 20% seen once. The source material was PBMCs from the stem cell graft donor, sampled from the stem cell graft. The origin of the receptors is a human donor who donated a stem cell graft to a child with acute myeloid leukemia.

Remarks on this clonotype: A much more abundant neighbour one base away suggests this may be a read error. The rearrangement uses TRBV20-1 and TRBJ2-5, with TRBD2 as a possible D gene (5 bases). Trimming shortened V by 3 bases and J by 6 bases, and 20 bases separated the two germline ends. The CDR3 runs to 15 residues. Germline V gene sequence: CDR1 DFQATT, CDR2 SNEGSKA (reference sequence). The CDR3 protein is CSARTSGSVSKTQYF. The CDR3 region has the DNA TGCAGTGCTAGGACCAGCGGTTCGGTTTCGAAGACCCAGTACTTC.

This clonotype was observed at least ten times. V and J are TRBV6-5 and TRBJ1-5; no firm D call. The germline gives CDR1 MNHEY, CDR2 SVGAGI. CDR3 length: 13 amino acids. V lost 6 bases to trimming and J lost 5 bases, with 11 bases between them. CDR3 sequence (DNA): TGTGCCAGCAGCCGACGACGGGATCAGCCCCAGCATTTT. It encodes CASSRRRDQPQHF.

This clonotype was counted only a few times. The V gene is TRBV20-1, the J gene TRBJ1-6, with D uncertain. The CDR3 runs to 14 residues. The germline CDR1 and CDR2 sequences are DFQATT and SNEGSKA (reference sequence). V lost 1 base to trimming and J lost 9 bases, with 13 bases between them. In nucleotides, the CDR3 is TGCAGTGCTAGAGGGGGAGGCCGAAGTTCACCCCTCCACTTT. Protein product: CSARGGGRSSPLHF.

The chain combines TRBV6-1 with TRBJ2-3, with TRBD2 identical over 11 bases. Germline V CDR1 and CDR2: MNHNS, SASEGT. CDR3 length: 14 amino acids. V lost 6 bases and J lost 4; bases outside the gene matches: 3. The CDR3, as DNA: TGTGCCAGCAGGCAACTAGCGGGGGCAGATACGCAGTATTTT. Residues: CASRQLAGADTQYF.

This chain connects TRBV15 to TRBJ2-3, with 8 bases matching TRBD2. V trimming: 5 bases; J trimming: 1 base; junction bases outside the gene matches: 11. This CDR3 contains 17 residues. CDR1 is LNHNV, CDR2 YYDKDF, per germline (reference sequence). The DNA for the CDR3 is TGTGCCACCAGCGAAGAACGGACTAGCCCTCGCACAGATACGCAGTATTTT. The encoded protein is CATSEERTSPRTDTQYF.

This clonotype came up many times. J is TRBJ2-3 and V is TRBV29-1; 9 bases align to TRBD2. From germline, CDR1 is SQVTM and CDR2 ANQGSEA. The CDR3 has 12 amino acids. With V trimmed by 6 bases and J by 8 bases, 6 bases remained unmatched. The CDR3 here is CSVRTSAATQYF. The CDR3 region has the DNA TGCAGCGTCCGGACTAGCGCGGCTACGCAGTATTTT.

This clonotype was detected only a few times. The chain carries TRBV12-3 or TRBV12-4 and TRBJ1-5; D is undetermined. The V end lost 5 bases, the J end lost 3 bases, and 8 bases lay between the germline ends. The CDR3 totals 13 residues. This CDR3 is CASSAHPNQPQHF. In nucleotides, the CDR3 is TGTGCCAGCAGTGCTCATCCCAATCAGCCCCAGCATTTT.

This clonotype showed up just a few times. The V gene is TRBV5-5, the J gene TRBJ2-1; 7 bases match TRBD1. CDR3 length: 15 residues. V lost 2 bases to trimming and J lost 8 bases; unmatched junction nucleotides: 10. The germline gives CDR1 SGHKS, CDR2 YYEKEE (reference sequence). The CDR3 region is CASSFLTGARYEQFF. The CDR3 DNA reads as TGTGCCAGCAGCTTTCTCACAGGGGCGAGGTATGAGCAGTTCTTC.

The gene calls are TRBV15 and TRBJ1-4; a possible D gene is TRBD1 (5 bases). Germline values: CDR1 LNHNV, CDR2 YYDKDF (reference sequence). This CDR3 contains 14 residues. V was trimmed by 6 bases and J by 4 bases, leaving 12 bases between them. The CDR3 reads CATRLLGGNEKLFF. The CDR3 nucleotides are TGTGCCACCAGGCTCTTGGGGGGTAATGAAAAACTGTTTTTT.

This clonotype came up many times. The gene calls are TRBV20-1 and TRBJ1-2; no definite D call. Germline V gene data show CDR1 as DFQATT and CDR2 as SNEGSKA (reference sequence). The CDR3 covers 13 residues. V was cut by 0 bases and J by 6 bases, with 11 bases left in between. Written as DNA, the CDR3 is TGCAGTGCTAGAGATAGCCACACCGATGGCTACACCTTC. As protein: CSARDSHTDGYTF.

This clonotype was detected many times. V usage is TRBV5-5 and J usage is TRBJ1-3; TRBD1 might be the D (5 bases). The ends were cut back, 1 base at V and 4 bases at J, with 15 bases in the middle. Germline V gene lookup returns CDR1 SGHKS and CDR2 YYEKEE (reference sequence). The CDR3 is 16 amino acids. CDR3 in amino acids: CASSLSGQGFGNTIYF. The DNA of the CDR3 is TGTGCCAGCAGCTTGTCAGGGCAAGGATTCGGAAACACCATATATTTT.

The chain links TRBV4-2 to TRBJ1-4; no reliable D call. Germline V gives CDR1 LGHNA, CDR2 YNFKEQ. With 4 bases removed from V and 8 bases from J, the gap between germline ends came to 11 bases. The CDR3 is 13 amino acids. CDR3 in DNA: TGTGCCAGCAGCCCTGGACCGAGGGAAAAACTGTTTTTT. Translation gives CASSPGPREKLFF.

This clonotype was seen a few times. The chain employs TRBV24-1 and TRBJ2-5, with D perhaps TRBD1 or TRBD2 (5 bases each). In germline, CDR1 is KGHDR, CDR2 SFDVKD. V was pared by 4 bases and J by 2 bases, with 10 bases between. The length of the CDR3 is 14 residues. The CDR3 nucleotides are TGTGCCACCAGTGAAAGCTGGGGGCAAGAGACCCAGTACTTC. As protein: CATSESWGQETQYF.

V and J are TRBV24-1 and TRBJ2-1, with D possibly called TRBD1 or TRBD2 (5 bases each). Germline loops: CDR1 KGHDR, CDR2 SFDVKD. The CDR3 sequence is 14 residues long. Trimming took off 6 bases at V and 7 bases at J, with 15 bases between the two ends. CDR3 bases: TGTGCCACCAGTACCGGGACCTGGGGGAATGAGCAGTTCTTC. Protein: CATSTGTWGNEQFF.

This clonotype was seen ten or more times. The J gene is TRBJ1-1, the V gene TRBV12-3 or TRBV12-4; D unclear. The CDR3 is made up of 12 amino acids. Trimming cost V 3 bases and J 3 bases, with 5 bases left between them. CDR3: CASSLIDTEAFF. The CDR3 region has the DNA TGTGCCAGCAGTTTGATCGACACTGAAGCTTTCTTT.

The chain is built from TRBV7-2 and TRBJ1-5; 10 bases agree with TRBD1. The CDR3 length is 16 residues. The junction had 9 bases not matched to a gene; V was cut back by 5 bases and J by 5 bases. CDR1 and CDR2 from the germline V gene are SGHTA and FQGNSA. DNA for the CDR3: TGTGCCAGCAGCCCACGACAGGGGGCTATTGATCAGCCCCAGCATTTT. It is translated as CASSPRQGAIDQPQHF.

This clonotype was picked up a small number of times. The chain is built from TRBV12-3 or TRBV12-4 and TRBJ2-2, with D hard to call. The CDR3 is 11 residues long. Trimming left V 5 bases short and J 8 bases short, with 6 bases between. CDR3 in amino acids: CASSPIGELFF. CDR3 coding DNA: TGTGCCAGCAGTCCGATAGGGGAGCTGTTTTTT.

The sample holds a few counts of this clonotype. The chain uses TRBV5-1 and TRBJ2-2, with D possibly TRBD2 on 5 matching bases. Trimming cost V 0 bases and J 4 bases, with 10 bases left between them. Germline CDR1 reads SGHRS; CDR2 reads YFSETQ. CDR3 length: 15 residues. The CDR3 region has the DNA TGCGCCAGCAGCTTGGGGGGAGTCGGCACCGGGGAGCTGTTTTTT. This codes for CASSLGGVGTGELFF.

In its sample, this clonotype was seen many times. The V and J genes are TRBV6-5 and TRBJ1-5; perhaps TRBD1 as D (5 bases). Trimming shortened V by 2 bases and J by 6 bases, and 8 bases separated the two germline ends. Germline values: CDR1 MNHEY, CDR2 SVGAGI. The CDR3 runs to 13 residues. The CDR3 sequence is CASSYGGSQPQHF. Here the CDR3 DNA reads TGTGCCAGCAGTTACGGGGGGAGTCAGCCCCAGCATTTT.

The table lists this clonotype with a few counts. The CDR3 loop is CASSLESVGTPSSYNSPLHF. In nucleotides, the CDR3 is TGTGCCAGCAGCTTAGAATCGGTTGGGACACCGAGCTCCTATAATTCACCCCTCCACTTT. V gene TRBV11-2 combines with J gene TRBJ1-6; weak D call: TRBD1 (6 bases). V was pared by 0 bases and J by 0 bases, with 18 bases between. In germline, CDR1 is SGHAT, CDR2 FQNNGV. The CDR3 totals 20 residues. The whole variable domain, remainder taken from reference TRBV11-2 and TRBJ1-6, is EAGVAQSPRYKIIEKRQSVAFWCNPISGHATLYWYQQILGQGPKLLIQFQNNGVVDDSQLPKDRFSAERLKGVDSTLKIQPAKLEDSAVYLCASSLESVGTPSSYNSPLHFGNGTRLTVT.

This clonotype was seen a handful of times. The genes are TRBV7-8 and TRBJ2-7, with 9 bases fitting TRBD1. The CDR3 is 15 amino acids. V trimming: 3 bases; J trimming: 5 bases; junction bases outside the gene matches: 8. The germline V gene encodes CDR1 SGHVS and CDR2 FQNEAQ. CDR3 region: CASSFAGTGNNEQYF. CDR3 DNA: TGTGCCAGCAGCTTCGCCGGGACAGGGAACAACGAGCAGTACTTC.

In the case of this clonotype: This clone may be a read error of a much larger clone one base away. The V gene is TRBV12-3 or TRBV12-4, the J gene TRBJ2-1; 9 bases match TRBD2. The CDR3 has 15 amino acids. CDR3 nucleotides: TGTGCCGGCAGTATTAGCGGGGGCTCCTACAATGAGCAGTTCTTC. Its protein is CAGSISGGSYNEQFF.

In this sample, this clonotype turned up many times. The chain has TRBV4-2 and TRBJ2-1; D is ambiguous. Germline V CDR1 and CDR2: LGHNA, YNFKEQ. Deletions cut 0 bases from V and 6 bases from J, with 6 bases between. This CDR3 is built from 13 residues. The CDR3 DNA is TGTGCCAGCAGCCAAGATGGGGTCAATGAGCAGTTCTTC. Encoded protein: CASSQDGVNEQFF.

This clonotype was seen ten or more times. As DNA, the CDR3 is TGCAGTGCTAGCCTAACAGGGAACTCTGGAAACACCATATATTTT. Protein: CSASLTGNSGNTIYF. The chain uses TRBV20-1 and TRBJ1-3; a possible D gene is TRBD1 (6 bases). V lost 3 bases to trimming and J lost 0 bases, with 12 bases between them. Germline CDR1 reads DFQATT; CDR2 reads SNEGSKA (reference sequence). The CDR3 is made up of 15 amino acids.